This entry lists 17 T cell receptor beta chains sequenced from one sample in a study of CD8 T cells in ankylosing spondylitis. MiXCR, run by TCRdb on the 5' RACE reads, gives a single entry per CDR3 protein. The sample includes approximately 400,000 distinct CDR3 sequences, approximately 26% of them seen just once. No antigen is known for these receptors. Study results and caveats: Seemingly characteristic of ankylosing spondylitis blood was a TCR beta motif consisting of about 8 highly homologous variants.

The sample taken for sequencing was blood, either unsorted or a sorted T cell fraction (not recorded which). Receptors originate from a male donor with ankylosing spondylitis.

In its sample, this clonotype was seen many times. This chain's CDR3 is CASSLGTSGRGSSYNEQFF. In DNA, the CDR3 is TGTGCCAGCAGCTTAGGGACTAGCGGGAGAGGGAGCTCCTACAATGAGCAGTTCTTC. The chain recombines TRBV13 with TRBJ2-1; the match to TRBD2 covers 12 bases. CDR1 is PRHDT, CDR2 FYEKMQ, per germline (reference sequence). V lost 0 bases, J lost 0 bases, and 6 bases stayed unmatched. The CDR3 contains 19 residues.

The genes are TRBV3-1 and TRBJ1-2, with D unresolved. The germline CDR1 and CDR2 sequences are LGHDT and YNNKEL (reference sequence). With 3 bases removed from V and 2 bases from J, the gap between germline ends came to 13 bases. The CDR3 length is 15 residues. CDR3 in amino acids: CASSQYGGQNYGYTF. The CDR3 nucleotides read TGTGCCAGCAGCCAGTACGGCGGGCAGAACTATGGCTACACCTTC.

This chain connects TRBV5-6 to TRBJ1-2; D perhaps matches TRBD1 (6 bases). There are 13 residues in the CDR3. With 6 bases removed from V and 6 bases from J, the gap between germline ends came to 15 bases. CDR1 is SGHDT, CDR2 YYEEEE, per germline. The DNA of the CDR3 is TGTGCCAGCATTCGACAGGCGTGGGATGGCTACACCTTC. It is translated as CASIRQAWDGYTF. Variable domain in full (rest from reference TRBV5-6 and TRBJ1-2): DAGVTQSPTHLIKTRGQQVTLRCSPKSGHDTVSWYQQALGQGPQFIFQYYEEEERQRGNFPDRFSGHQFPNYSSELNVNALLLGDSALYLCASIRQAWDGYTFGSGTRLTVV.

This chain connects TRBV12-3 or TRBV12-4 to TRBJ2-3; 7 nucleotides align to TRBD2. V gave up 3 bases and J gave up 3 bases; unmatched junction bases: 6. This CDR3 has 15 amino acids. CDR3 amino acids: CASSFLAEGTDTQYF. The CDR3 DNA sequence: TGTGCCAGCAGTTTTCTAGCGGAGGGGACAGATACGCAGTATTTT.

This chain joins TRBV27 and TRBJ2-7; TRBD1 or TRBD2 may be the D gene (5 bases each). The CDR3 contains 14 residues. V was clipped by 2 bases and J by 7 bases, with 15 bases between them. In germline, CDR1 is MNHEY, CDR2 SMNVEV (reference sequence). The CDR3 nucleotides are TGTGCCAGCAGTTTACCCGGGACCCCTAGGGAGCAGTACTTC. As protein: CASSLPGTPREQYF.

The rearrangement links TRBV20-1 to TRBJ2-3; 10 bases line up with TRBD1. The J segment lost 3 bases and the V segment lost 5 bases, leaving 8 bases of the junction unmatched. The CDR3 has 15 amino acids. Germline V CDR1 and CDR2: DFQATT, SNEGSKA (reference sequence). The CDR3 spells CSAVGQGEKTDTQYF. CDR3 coding DNA: TGCAGTGCTGTAGGACAGGGGGAAAAGACAGATACGCAGTATTTT.

J is TRBJ2-1 and V is TRBV20-1; D gene uncertain. The CDR3 covers 13 residues. Germline-derived CDR1 and CDR2 are DFQATT and SNEGSKA (reference sequence). V was clipped by 2 bases and J by 5 bases, with 10 bases between them. The chain's CDR3 is CSARQDGNNEQFF. In DNA, the CDR3 is TGCAGTGCTAGACAAGACGGCAACAATGAGCAGTTCTTC.

Remarks on this clonotype: Its ends do not fully match the called genes, so a read error is possible. The chain couples TRBV5-1 to TRBJ2-2; D unclear. The CDR3 spans 14 residues. Germline-derived CDR1 and CDR2 are SGHRS and YFSETQ. Here the CDR3 reads CASSFYANTGELFF. For the CDR3, the DNA is TGCGCCAGCAGCTTTTACGCTAACACCGGCGAGCTGTTTTTT.

CDR3 region: CASSRAGLTHYEQYF. The CDR3 DNA reads as TGTGCCAGCAGCCGAGCGGGACTTACACACTACGAGCAGTACTTC. This chain joins TRBV3-1 and TRBJ2-7, with 7 positions matching TRBD2. V lost 4 bases, J lost 3 bases, and 9 bases stayed unmatched. In germline, CDR1 is LGHDT, CDR2 YNNKEL (reference sequence). This CDR3 is 15 amino acids long.

The chain recombines TRBV29-1 with TRBJ1-2; D perhaps matches TRBD1 (5 bases). Trimming stripped 8 bases from V and 3 bases from J, with 16 bases between. The CDR3 has 13 residues. The germline V gene has CDR1 SQVTM and CDR2 ANQGSEA. This chain's CDR3 is CSSVAGLDYGYTF. The CDR3 DNA sequence: TGCAGCTCCGTGGCGGGGCTCGACTATGGCTACACCTTC.

This clonotype turned up a few times. V and J are TRBV7-2 and TRBJ2-4; D is ambiguous. From germline, CDR1 is SGHTA and CDR2 FQGNSA. The germline V and J ends were trimmed by 4 bases and 0 bases, with 13 bases remaining between them. The CDR3 runs to 16 residues. CDR3 region: CASSSSVGLAKNIQYF. The CDR3 coding sequence is TGTGCCAGCAGCTCCTCTGTCGGGCTAGCCAAAAACATTCAGTACTTC.

The chain employs TRBV28 and TRBJ2-5, with D tentatively TRBD2 (6 bases). V shed 5 bases and J shed 4 bases, with 14 bases lying between them. The CDR3 runs 14 residues. Germline V gives CDR1 MDHEN, CDR2 SYDVKM. The CDR3 loop reads CASSIPGVSETQYF. The CDR3 DNA follows: TGTGCCAGCAGTATCCCGGGAGTATCAGAGACCCAGTACTTC.

The chain joins TRBV20-1 to TRBJ2-2; D might be TRBD2 (5 bases). Germline CDR1 is DFQATT and CDR2 is SNEGSKA (reference sequence). The CDR3 spans 15 residues. Trimming pared 3 bases from V and 2 bases from J, leaving 13 bases between. The DNA for the CDR3 is TGCAGTGCTAGTTCGGTTCTAGCTAACACCGGGGAGCTGTTTTTT. Its translation: CSASSVLANTGELFF.

This clonotype was seen a few times. The chain employs TRBV20-1 and TRBJ2-3; unclear D gene. V lost 0 bases to trimming and J lost 0 bases, with 10 bases between them. CDR1 and CDR2 from the germline V gene are DFQATT and SNEGSKA (reference sequence). The CDR3 totals 15 residues. In DNA form, the CDR3 reads TGCAGTGCTAGAGATGCAGGTTCTAGCACAGATACGCAGTATTTT. The encoded protein is CSARDAGSSTDTQYF.

This chain uses TRBV5-1 with TRBJ1-1; D call uncertain. The V gene's germline CDR1 is SGHRS and CDR2 YFSETQ. This CDR3 is built from 15 residues. The ends were cut back, 5 bases at V and 1 base at J, with 15 bases in the middle. CDR3 sequence: CASRLERVGNTEAFF. The CDR3 nucleotides are TGCGCCAGCAGACTTGAGAGGGTAGGGAACACTGAAGCTTTCTTT.

This clonotype was seen more than once but under ten times. The V gene is TRBV3-1, the J gene TRBJ2-5, with TRBD2 matching 8 bases. Germline CDR1 LGHDT, CDR2 YNNKEL (reference sequence). The J segment lost 7 bases and the V segment lost 1 base, leaving 5 bases of the junction unmatched. The CDR3 spans 14 residues. Here the CDR3 DNA reads TGTGCCAGCAGCCAAGGAGCGGGAGTGGGGACCCAGTACTTC. This gives the protein CASSQGAGVGTQYF.

V usage is TRBV4-1 and J usage is TRBJ2-2, with D unresolved. Looked up from germline, CDR1 is MGHRA and CDR2 is YSYEKL. With 3 bases removed from V and 0 bases from J, the gap between germline ends came to 17 bases. CDR3 length: 18 amino acids. The CDR3 here is CASSHRRNTQANTGELFF. DNA of the CDR3: TGCGCCAGCAGCCACAGAAGAAATACCCAGGCGAACACCGGGGAGCTGTTTTTT.